One TCR beta chain is described in this entry. Its binding antigen is unknown. Qualities for individual bases were not recorded, and no much larger clone is one base off. Participants in the prospective study were enrolled through a virtual design, were aged roughly 18 to 100 years, and lived in about two dozen United States geographic areas. In the prospective study, participants were assigned to cohorts based on the clinical history participants reported in a screening survey and a study questionnaire. In the prospective study, whole blood, serum and a nasopharyngeal or oropharyngeal swab were collected from each participant by mobile phlebotomists. Additional blood draws and questionnaires over an approximately two-month period could optionally be provided by prospective study participants. Before DNA extraction, prospective study blood samples were shipped either frozen or at room temperature.

The data are from a study of blood T cell repertoires in COVID-19 (dated by TCRdb to 2018 to 2021). With respect to the entire study: Samples covering the acute and convalescent phases of COVID-19 were provided by collaborators in the United States, Italy and Spain. The prospective study material was composed of cDNA or gDNA derived from T cells, B-cell-depleted T cells, or PBMCs. The repertoires were released in a freely available public database intended as a resource for research on the immune response to SARS-CoV-2. The sample metadata nearly always contained a de-identified subject ID, COVID-19 status, age in years and sex. Where available, HLA class I and class II types were obtained from metadata supplied by the sample provider rather than from assay-based typing. Samples were obtained from the ongoing ImmuneRACE study (first 160 participants) and from about 1,300 subjects provided by 6 global collaborators. Deeply sampled blood TCRbeta repertoires from subjects exposed to, actively infected with, or recovered from COVID-19 were included in the dataset. What the authors observed across the whole study: The amount of clinical and demographic metadata varied by source and participant and was provided uncurated.

A distance of 9 bases separates the germline ends of V and J, which lose 8 bases and 5 bases respectively. From cysteine to phenylalanine, the CDR3 is 11 amino acids long. The only DNA kept is the CDR3, 33 bases in frame from the first base. TCRbeta CDR3 regions were amplified from genomic DNA by means of the immunoSEQ Assay, a bias-controlled multiplex PCR. The published analysis was carried out like this. The number of nucleated cells in each sample was estimated from the amplification of reference gene primers within the assay. To quantify the absolute abundance of each unique TCRbeta CDR3 rearrangement, sequence reads were collapsed and filtered. For each sample, productive Simpson clonality was calculated as the square root of Simpson's diversity index over productive rearrangements. Drawn from immuneACCESS, this table holds only the in-frame rearrangements with V and J called that TCRdb kept. Clones are partly lost; checked studies trace under half to an unresolved V gene and leave the rest unexplained. Clonal size and the V and J genes are those of that table, whereas D and trimming came from the DNA. In this sample the table shows some 220,000 clones, around 87% of which occur a single time. Together, the top ten hold roughly 3% of the sample.

The chain employs TRBV12-3 or TRBV12-4 and TRBJ2-5; the best D guess is TRBD2, with 5 bases matching. Material: PBMCs or T cells enriched from blood (not recorded which). This receptor was identified in a woman aged 18-29 years in a cohort exposed to, infected with or recovered from COVID-19 (not recorded which). CDR3 protein: CASSERETQYF. The DNA sequence reads TGTGCCAGCTCGGAGCGGGAGACCCAGTACTTC.